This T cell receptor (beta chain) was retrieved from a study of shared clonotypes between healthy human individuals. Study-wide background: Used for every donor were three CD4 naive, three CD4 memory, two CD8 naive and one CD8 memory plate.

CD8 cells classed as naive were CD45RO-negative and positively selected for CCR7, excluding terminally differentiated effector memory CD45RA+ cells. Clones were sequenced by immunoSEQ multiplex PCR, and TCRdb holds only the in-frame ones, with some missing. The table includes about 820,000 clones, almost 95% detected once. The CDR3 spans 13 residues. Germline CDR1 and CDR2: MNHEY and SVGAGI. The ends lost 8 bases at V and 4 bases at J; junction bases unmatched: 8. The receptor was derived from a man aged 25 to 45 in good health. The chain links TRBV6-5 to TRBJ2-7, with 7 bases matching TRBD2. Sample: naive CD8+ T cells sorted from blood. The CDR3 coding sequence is TGTGCCAGCGGGCCTAGCGGAAGTTACGAGCAGTACTTC. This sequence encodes CASGPSGSYEQYF.